The 17 T cell receptor beta chains listed next were all sequenced from one sample in a study of OX40 agonist ivuxolimab in advanced cancers. Measured with immunoSEQ multiplex PCR; TCRdb has only the in-frame clones, and not every one. In the table there are around 70,000 clones, 75% to 95% of which are singletons. The starting material was CD4+ or CD8+ T cells sorted from blood, obtained in a trial of the OX40 agonist ivuxolimab. The receptors shown here come from an adult with an advanced solid tumor such as melanoma, head and neck, liver or kidney cancer.

V usage is TRBV14 and J usage is TRBJ1-1; TRBD1 is a possible D gene (6 bases). Trimming took 4 bases from V and 11 from J, leaving 14 bases between them. There are 12 residues in the CDR3. Germline CDR1 SGHDN, CDR2 FVKESK. The chain's CDR3 is CASSLWGRGAFF. The CDR3, as DNA: TGTGCCAGCAGCCTCTGGGGGCGGGGCGCTTTCTTT.

The chain carries TRBV19 and TRBJ2-3, with D hard to call. This CDR3 has 11 residues. V was cut by 5 bases and J by 10 bases, with 10 bases left in between. The germline gives CDR1 LNHDA, CDR2 SQIVND (reference sequence). The CDR3 DNA is TGTGCCAGTAGTTCCATTTCAGCGCAGTATTTT. Translated: CASSSISAQYF.

The rearrangement joins TRBV7-9 to TRBJ2-7; 8 bases map to TRBD2. Losses at the gene ends were 5 bases for V and 5 bases for J; bases not matched to a gene: 5. In germline, CDR1 is SEHNR, CDR2 FQNEAQ (reference sequence). This CDR3 is built from 13 residues. The CDR3 region has the DNA TGTGCCAGCAGCACGGGGGGGATTAACGAGCAGTACTTC. Protein product: CASSTGGINEQYF.

V gene TRBV6-5 combines with J gene TRBJ1-2; TRBD1 might be the D (5 bases). V was pared by 4 bases and J by 7 bases, with 16 bases between. The germline V gene encodes CDR1 MNHEY and CDR2 SVGAGI. The CDR3 contains 14 residues. As DNA, the CDR3 is TGTGCCAGCAGTTGGGTTGTTGGGGCAAGTGGCTACACCTTC. As protein: CASSWVVGASGYTF.

The chain recombines TRBV7-6 with TRBJ2-1; D unresolved. Per the germline V gene, CDR1 is SGHVS and CDR2 is FNYEAQ. Trimming cost V 5 bases and J 2 bases, with 10 bases left between them. The CDR3 has 14 amino acids. The CDR3 spells CASSPDRAYNEQFF. CDR3 coding DNA: TGTGCCAGCAGCCCAGACCGGGCCTACAATGAGCAGTTCTTC.

V usage is TRBV7-2 and J usage is TRBJ2-1; D is undetermined. V lost 5 bases to trimming and J lost 5 bases, with 1 base between them. Germline loops: CDR1 SGHTA, CDR2 FQGNSA. The CDR3 consists of 10 residues. In DNA, the CDR3 is TGTGCCAGCAGCAACAATGAGCAGTTCTTC. It translates to CASSNNEQFF.

This clone was observed once. The chain links TRBV7-9 to TRBJ1-4; D ambiguous. CDR3 length: 11 amino acids. Germline CDR1 reads SEHNR; CDR2 reads FQNEAQ (reference sequence). V lost 4 bases and J lost 8, with 5 bases in between. CDR3 sequence: CASSSYEKLFF. The CDR3, as DNA: TGTGCCAGCAGCTCTTACGAAAAACTGTTTTTT.

This sequence joins TRBV19 and TRBJ1-1; D is unresolved. Trimming stripped 3 bases from V and 1 base from J, with 12 bases between. Germline V gene lookup returns CDR1 LNHDA and CDR2 SQIVND (reference sequence). The CDR3 extends over 15 amino acids. CDR3 DNA: TGTGCCAGTAGTATCTATGCCAGCCCGAACACTGAAGCTTTCTTT. Protein sequence: CASSIYASPNTEAFF.

This clone was picked up one time. J is TRBJ2-7 and V is TRBV27; D remains unclear. There are 15 residues in the CDR3. V shed 3 bases and J shed 0 bases, with 12 bases lying between them. Looked up from germline, CDR1 is MNHEY and CDR2 is SMNVEV (reference sequence). The CDR3 DNA follows: TGTGCCAGCAGTTTGGTTCGGGCAAGCTCCTACGAGCAGTACTTC. Protein sequence: CASSLVRASSYEQYF.

The chain employs TRBV27 and TRBJ2-2; D gene ambiguous. CDR3 length: 12 residues. The germline V gene has CDR1 MNHEY and CDR2 SMNVEV (reference sequence). With 5 bases removed from V and 7 bases from J, the gap between germline ends came to 8 bases. The CDR3 loop reads CASSEIGGELFF. DNA for the CDR3: TGTGCCAGCAGTGAGATCGGCGGGGAGCTGTTTTTT.

This clone was seen only a few times. The chain uses TRBV7-6 and TRBJ2-7; D is uncertain. Germline V gives CDR1 SGHVS, CDR2 FNYEAQ. V was trimmed by 7 bases and J by 1 base, leaving 14 bases between them. This CDR3 is built from 14 residues. CDR3 sequence (DNA): TGTGCCAGCAAGCTTCAGAGCAGTTCCTACGAGCAGTACTTC. This sequence encodes CASKLQSSSYEQYF.

This clone has more than one count but fewer than ten. The chain carries TRBV5-1 and TRBJ2-2; perhaps TRBD2 as D (6 bases). This CDR3 has 13 residues. Germline V gives CDR1 SGHRS, CDR2 YFSETQ. V was trimmed by 6 bases and J by 8 bases, leaving 14 bases between them. The CDR3, as DNA: TGCGCCAGCACTAGCGTTTGGTCGGGGGAGCTGTTTTTT. Translating it yields CASTSVWSGELFF.

The table lists this clone with a count of one. The genes are TRBV7-9 and TRBJ1-1, with D unresolved. CDR3 size: 14 residues. Germline CDR1 is SEHNR and CDR2 is FQNEAQ (reference sequence). V gave up 0 bases and J gave up 3 bases, with 8 bases separating them. The CDR3 DNA reads as TGTGCCAGCAGCTTAGCGGAAGGGTACACTGAAGCTTTCTTT. Translated, it gives CASSLAEGYTEAFF.

CDR3 sequence reads: CASSPLARGPNTEAFF. The CDR3 DNA follows: TGTGCCAGCTCACCACTTGCCAGGGGGCCGAACACTGAAGCTTTCTTT. The V gene is TRBV18, the J gene TRBJ1-1, with 8 bases lining up with TRBD1. V trimming: 1 base; J trimming: 1 base; junction bases outside the gene matches: 5. Germline V gene sequence: CDR1 KGHSH, CDR2 LQKENI. The CDR3 loop spans 16 amino acids.

The chain couples TRBV4-3 to TRBJ2-3, with a tentative D call TRBD1 (5 bases). The germline V and J ends were trimmed by 0 bases and 0 bases, with 13 bases remaining between them. The V gene's germline CDR1 is LGHNA and CDR2 YSLEER. The CDR3 runs 17 residues. CDR3 sequence: CASSQDPPDTSTDTQYF. In nucleotides, the CDR3 is TGCGCCAGCAGCCAAGATCCACCGGACACAAGCACAGATACGCAGTATTTT.

The chain recombines TRBV19 with TRBJ1-1; D not resolved. The CDR3 runs 15 residues. V gave up 1 base and J gave up 0 bases, with 9 bases separating them. Germline values: CDR1 LNHDA, CDR2 SQIVND (reference sequence). CDR3 DNA: TGTGCCAGTAGTATAGGGGCCGGATTGAACACTGAAGCTTTCTTT. This sequence encodes CASSIGAGLNTEAFF.

The chain has TRBV27 and TRBJ1-4; a possible D gene is TRBD1 (6 bases). CDR3 size: 14 residues. Germline V gene lookup returns CDR1 MNHEY and CDR2 SMNVEV (reference sequence). Deletions cut 3 bases from V and 8 bases from J, with 13 bases between. The CDR3 DNA reads as TGTGCCAGCAGTTTTTTAGGGGGGCAAGAAAAACTGTTTTTT. Protein sequence: CASSFLGGQEKLFF.